The 2 T cell receptor beta chains below were found in one sample sequenced in a study of T cell repertoires in cytomegalovirus infection (dated 2019 in TCRdb). Sequencing took place on an Illumina HiSeq 1500. TCRdb handled the public reads itself, with Q25 trimming in fastp and clone calling in MiXCR, and kept productive beta chains. For every CDR3 protein sequence, its rows merge into one entry that carries the most common genes and DNA. In this sample the table shows approximately 25,000 distinct CDR3 sequences, under 20% of which occur a single time. The leading ten clones occupy roughly 80% of the sample. Interpreted using the paper, the treatment or condition label stands for: in vitro stimulation with specific CMV peptide epitopes to enrich CMV-specific T cells. Antigen specificity for these receptors is unknown. This specimen consisted of CD8+ T cells from cultured PBMCs, obtained from culture after CMV antigen stimulation. The receptors come from a human donor in good health (CMV status not recorded). Some clones in this sample may be carry-over from other donors' samples.

This clonotype showed up just a few times. This sequence joins TRBV7-9 and TRBJ2-1; tentative D call: TRBD2 (6 bases). CDR1 is SEHNR, CDR2 FQNEAQ, per germline (reference sequence). V dropped 5 bases and J dropped 5 bases, with 19 bases sitting between them. The CDR3 extends over 16 amino acids. CDR3 DNA sequence: TGTGCCAGCAGCAGATGGGACTCCGGCCGCAACAATGAGCAGTTCTTC. Translating gives CASSRWDSGRNNEQFF. Full variable domain (missing parts from reference TRBV7-9 and TRBJ2-1): DTGVSQNPRHKITKRGQNVTFRCDPISEHNRLYWYRQTLGQGPEFLTYFQNEAQLEKSRLLSDRFSAERPKGSFSTLEIQRTEQGDSAMYLCASSRWDSGRNNEQFFGPGTRLTVL.

The V and J genes are TRBV9 and TRBJ2-1, with 8 bases aligning to TRBD2. V lost 4 bases to trimming and J lost 6 bases; unmatched junction nucleotides: 9. This CDR3 is 15 amino acids long. Germline V gives CDR1 SGDLS, CDR2 YYNGEE. The CDR3 region has the DNA TGTGCCAGCAGCCCGTCCGGGACTAGTTCCAATGAGCAGTTCTTC. It specifies CASSPSGTSSNEQFF.